This record looks at one T cell receptor beta chain sequence and its context. Per germline, CDR1 LGHDT and CDR2 YNNKEL (reference sequence). V trimming: 3 bases; J trimming: 5 bases; junction bases outside the gene matches: 18. CDR3 length: 18 amino acids. These data belong to a study of blood T cell repertoires in COVID-19. Data came from immunoSEQ multiplex PCR; TCRdb stores just in-frame clones and leaves some out. The data show some 270,000 clones, 65% to 85% seen once. V usage is TRBV3-1 (or the pseudogene TRBV3-2) and J usage is TRBJ1-1; 7 bases match TRBD1. The source of this sequence is an older person with COVID-19, enrolled during active disease. Sequencing used peripheral blood. The CDR3 spells CASSHTRPGQILGTEAFF. The CDR3 region has the DNA TGTGCCAGCAGCCACACACGTCCGGGACAGATATTGGGAACTGAAGCTTTCTTT.